A single sample is the source of the 31 T cell receptor beta chains below, sequenced in a study of OX40 agonist ivuxolimab in advanced cancers. Method: immunoSEQ multiplex PCR; TCRdb's copy keeps in-frame clones and lacks some. The top ten hold around 9.3% of the sample, which has approximately 54,000 clones, approximately 90% seen once. The starting material was CD4+ or CD8+ T cells sorted from blood, obtained in a trial of the OX40 agonist ivuxolimab. All receptors come from an adult with an advanced solid tumor such as melanoma, head and neck, liver or kidney cancer.

The chain is built from TRBV5-1 and TRBJ2-1, with TRBD2 matching 7 bases. The germline V gene has CDR1 SGHRS and CDR2 YFSETQ. The CDR3 extends over 16 amino acids. With V trimmed by 0 bases and J by 2 bases, 5 bases remained unmatched. Here the CDR3 reads CASSLGFGGTYNEQFF. For the CDR3, the DNA is TGCGCCAGCAGCTTGGGTTTCGGGGGGACCTACAATGAGCAGTTCTTC.

This chain links TRBV5-4 with TRBJ1-2; tentatively, D is TRBD1 (6 bases). V dropped 5 bases and J dropped 8 bases, with 19 bases sitting between them. CDR3 size: 14 residues. The germline gives CDR1 SGHNT, CDR2 YYREEE (reference sequence). This CDR3 reads CASRPSTGRGGYTF. CDR3 nucleotides: TGTGCCAGCAGACCTTCGACAGGAAGAGGCGGCTACACCTTC. Drawing the rest from reference TRBV5-4 and TRBJ1-2, the complete variable domain is ETGVTQSPTHLIKTRGQQVTLRCSSQSGHNTVSWYQQALGQGPQFIFQYYREEENGRGNFPPRFSGLQFPNYSSELNVNALELDDSALYLCASRPSTGRGGYTFGSGTRLTVV.

The gene calls are TRBV25-1 and TRBJ2-3; D tentatively fits TRBD1 or TRBD2 (5 bases each). CDR1 is MGHDK, CDR2 SYGVNS, per germline. The ends were cut back, 3 bases at V and 0 bases at J, with 13 bases in the middle. This CDR3 has 16 residues. The CDR3: CASSEGPHSSTDTQYF. In DNA, the CDR3 is TGTGCCAGCAGTGAGGGACCGCACTCTAGCACAGATACGCAGTATTTT.

The CDR3 is CASSDGRWEGNQPQHF. The CDR3 nucleotides read TGTGCCAGCAGTGACGGTCGTTGGGAGGGCAATCAGCCCCAGCATTTT. The rearrangement links TRBV6-1 to TRBJ1-5; no clear D gene. Germline V lookup: CDR1 MNHNS, CDR2 SASEGT. The V and J ends lost 3 bases and 2 bases respectively, with 14 bases between them. The CDR3 contains 16 residues.

The rearrangement joins TRBV5-6 to TRBJ1-2; TRBD1 might be the D (6 bases). V gave up 0 bases and J gave up 8 bases, with 8 bases separating them. CDR3 length: 12 amino acids. Germline V gives CDR1 SGHDT, CDR2 YYEEEE. The chain's CDR3 is CASSLDRDGYTF. In DNA, the CDR3 is TGTGCCAGCAGCTTGGACAGGGACGGCTACACCTTC. Filled out from reference TRBV5-6 and TRBJ1-2, the complete variable domain reads DAGVTQSPTHLIKTRGQQVTLRCSPKSGHDTVSWYQQALGQGPQFIFQYYEEEERQRGNFPDRFSGHQFPNYSSELNVNALLLGDSALYLCASSLDRDGYTFGSGTRLTVV.

The chain couples TRBV19 to TRBJ2-1, with a weak D call TRBD1 (6 bases). The CDR3 totals 14 residues. The V gene lost 5 bases and the J gene lost 7 bases, with 15 bases spanning the gap. Per germline, CDR1 LNHDA and CDR2 SQIVND (reference sequence). CDR3 DNA: TGTGCCAGTAGTCCCCTTGGACAGTCGAATGAGCAGTTCTTC. Its translation is CASSPLGQSNEQFF. The full variable domain, its missing parts supplied by reference TRBV19 and TRBJ2-1, is DGGITQSPKYLFRKEGQNVTLSCEQNLNHDAMYWYRQDPGQGLRLIYYSQIVNDFQKGDIAEGYSVSREKKESFPLTVTSAQKNPTAFYLCASSPLGQSNEQFFGPGTRLTVL.

The DNA of the CDR3 is TGCAGCGTATCTGAGCGGGAGATGATCAGTAGACATACGCAGTATTTT. This codes for CSVSEREMISRHTQYF. The chain links TRBV29-1 to TRBJ2-3; 8 bases match TRBD2. The CDR3 contains 16 residues. Germline CDR1 SQVTM, CDR2 ANQGSEA. V lost 6 bases, J lost 7 bases, and 18 bases stayed unmatched.

V and J are TRBV4-1 and TRBJ2-1; 11 nucleotides match TRBD2. The V and J ends lost 4 bases and 7 bases, in that order; junction bases with no gene match: 12. CDR1 and CDR2 from the germline V gene are MGHRA and YSYEKL. The CDR3 is made up of 17 amino acids. The CDR3 sequence is CASSRIWASGGLNEQFF. The CDR3 nucleotides are TGCGCCAGCAGCCGTATATGGGCTAGCGGGGGGTTAAATGAGCAGTTCTTC.

This clone is a singleton in its sample. The chain has TRBV2 and TRBJ2-1, with unresolved D. The CDR3 extends over 11 amino acids. The V gene lost 8 bases and the J gene lost 3 bases, with 5 bases spanning the gap. Germline V lookup: CDR1 SNHLY, CDR2 FYNNEI. Here the CDR3 reads CASQDYNEQFF. The CDR3 DNA sequence: TGTGCCAGCCAGGACTACAATGAGCAGTTCTTC.

A single count supports this clone. The rearrangement joins TRBV4-1 to TRBJ1-2; 11 bases match TRBD1. The V gene end was trimmed by 6 bases and the J gene end by 8 bases; junction bases not matched to a gene: 14. The germline gives CDR1 MGHRA, CDR2 YSYEKL. The CDR3 is made up of 16 amino acids. The CDR3 DNA is TGCGCCAGCAGGGAATATCCGGGACAGGGGGATGAAGGCTACACCTTC. It is translated as CASREYPGQGDEGYTF.

The V gene is TRBV7-9, the J gene TRBJ1-5; a possible D gene is TRBD1 (6 bases). Germline values: CDR1 SEHNR, CDR2 FQNEAQ (reference sequence). V was pared by 4 bases and J by 2 bases, with 9 bases between. The CDR3 runs to 14 residues. Here the CDR3 DNA reads TGTGCCAGCAGCTCGCCAGGGGGCAATCAGCCCCAGCATTTT. Protein product: CASSSPGGNQPQHF.

The J gene is TRBJ2-6, the V gene TRBV19; no clear D gene. V dropped 1 base and J dropped 0 bases, with 13 bases sitting between them. Germline V lookup: CDR1 LNHDA, CDR2 SQIVND (reference sequence). CDR3 length equals 18 residues. The chain's CDR3 is CASSIGFAVNSGANVLTF. The CDR3 DNA reads as TGTGCCAGTAGTATAGGCTTCGCAGTCAACTCTGGGGCCAACGTCCTGACTTTC.

V is TRBV6-6 and J is TRBJ2-5, with D possibly matching TRBD2 (6 bases). V was trimmed by 3 bases and J by 5 bases, leaving 10 bases between them. Germline V gene sequence: CDR1 MNHNY, CDR2 SVGAGI (reference sequence). The CDR3 covers 13 residues. The CDR3 DNA sequence: TGTGCCAGCAGTTATATAGGGAGGGAGACCCAGTACTTC. It is translated as CASSYIGRETQYF.

The chain is built from TRBV30 and TRBJ1-1; possibly TRBD1 for D (5 bases). V gave up 5 bases and J gave up 1 base, with 11 bases separating them. CDR3 length: 13 amino acids. In germline, CDR1 is GTSNPN, CDR2 SVGIG (reference sequence). The CDR3 spells CAWEAGSNTEAFF. The CDR3 nucleotides read TGTGCCTGGGAAGCAGGGTCGAACACTGAAGCTTTCTTT.

J is TRBJ2-7 and V is TRBV6-5, with a weak D call TRBD1 (5 bases). The CDR3 runs to 12 residues. The V end lost 4 bases, the J end lost 3 bases, and 7 bases lay between the germline ends. The germline V gene encodes CDR1 MNHEY and CDR2 SVGAGI. The CDR3 coding sequence is TGTGCCAGCAGTTCCAGGGACTACGAGCAGTACTTC. Translating it yields CASSSRDYEQYF.

The chain combines TRBV4-3 with TRBJ2-5; the match to TRBD2 covers 11 bases. V shed 3 bases and J 5 bases; nucleotides not matched to a gene: 8. This CDR3 is built from 16 residues. Germline V gene data show CDR1 as LGHNA and CDR2 as YSLEER. This CDR3 is CASSQASGGPGETQYF. CDR3 DNA sequence: TGCGCCAGCAGCCAGGCTAGCGGGGGGCCGGGGGAGACCCAGTACTTC.

The chain has TRBV5-1 and TRBJ2-3, with 9 bases fitting TRBD1. This CDR3 contains 14 residues. Losses at the gene ends were 4 bases for V and 5 bases for J; bases not matched to a gene: 5. The germline gives CDR1 SGHRS, CDR2 YFSETQ. CDR3 amino acids: CASSPGQGQDTQYF. The CDR3 nucleotides read TGCGCCAGCAGCCCCGGACAGGGGCAAGATACGCAGTATTTT.

This clone was picked up one time. The chain combines TRBV7-3 with TRBJ2-3; tentatively, D is TRBD1 (6 bases). The CDR3 is made up of 15 amino acids. Trimming shortened V by 0 bases and J by 0 bases, and 7 bases separated the two germline ends. Germline CDR1 and CDR2: SGHTA and FQGTGA. The CDR3 region is CASSLTGASTDTQYF. CDR3 DNA sequence: TGTGCCAGCAGCTTAACGGGGGCTAGCACAGATACGCAGTATTTT.

The rearrangement joins TRBV7-9 to TRBJ2-1, with TRBD2 as a possible D gene (5 bases). The CDR3 totals 16 residues. From germline, CDR1 is SEHNR and CDR2 FQNEAQ (reference sequence). V lost 0 bases, J lost 0 bases, and 9 bases lay in between. The CDR3 nucleotides are TGTGCCAGCAGCTTAGCAGTGGGGAGCTCCTACAATGAGCAGTTCTTC. Residues: CASSLAVGSSYNEQFF.

V is TRBV7-6 and J is TRBJ2-5; weak D call: TRBD2 (6 bases). Between the trimmed V and J ends, which lost 5 bases and 2 bases, there was a span of 12 bases. There are 14 residues in the CDR3. The germline CDR1 and CDR2 sequences are SGHVS and FNYEAQ. CDR3 DNA sequence: TGTGCCAGCAGCGTTCGGGGGATTCAAGAGACCCAGTACTTC. Translated, it gives CASSVRGIQETQYF. The whole variable domain, filled in from reference TRBV7-6 and TRBJ2-5, reads GAGVSQSPRYKVTKRGQDVALRCDPISGHVSLYWYRQALGQGPEFLTYFNYEAQQDKSGLPNDRFSAERPEGSISTLTIQRTEQRDSAMYRCASSVRGIQETQYFGPGTRLLVL.

The chain links TRBV4-1 to TRBJ2-5, with 10 bases lining up with TRBD1. V trimming: 0 bases; J trimming: 4 bases; junction bases outside the gene matches: 8. Per germline, CDR1 MGHRA and CDR2 YSYEKL. CDR3 length: 17 amino acids. In DNA form, the CDR3 reads TGCGCCAGCAGCCAAGACCCGGGACAGGGGCCACGAGAGACCCAGTACTTC. Translating it yields CASSQDPGQGPRETQYF.

The chain couples TRBV7-9 to TRBJ1-1; D is unclear. The CDR3 runs 13 residues. Looked up from germline, CDR1 is SEHNR and CDR2 is FQNEAQ (reference sequence). Trimming took off 4 bases at V and 2 bases at J, with 8 bases between the two ends. The CDR3: CASSSRYNTEAFF. The CDR3 DNA follows: TGTGCCAGCAGCTCCAGGTACAACACTGAAGCTTTCTTT.

This clone was counted a single time. This chain connects TRBV28 to TRBJ2-7, with D possibly matching TRBD2 (6 bases). Germline-derived CDR1 and CDR2 are MDHEN and SYDVKM. Trimming removed 2 bases from V and 0 bases from J, with 8 bases in between. The CDR3 covers 14 residues. CDR3 in amino acids: CASSLAGPSYEQYF. In DNA form, the CDR3 reads TGTGCCAGCAGTTTAGCGGGGCCCTCCTACGAGCAGTACTTC.

This clone showed up just once. The V call is TRBV27, the J call TRBJ1-1; maybe TRBD1 (6 bases). The CDR3 runs 13 residues. Trimming stripped 10 bases from V and 4 bases from J, with 16 bases between. The germline CDR1 and CDR2 sequences are MNHEY and SMNVEV (reference sequence). The chain's CDR3 is CATQIGGGTEAFF. For the CDR3, the DNA is TGTGCCACTCAAATAGGGGGAGGCACTGAAGCTTTCTTT.

The chain joins TRBV28 to TRBJ2-7, with D possibly matching TRBD2 (5 bases). Germline CDR1 reads MDHEN; CDR2 reads SYDVKM. The V and J ends lost 2 bases and 0 bases respectively, with 8 bases between them. CDR3 size: 14 residues. CDR3 protein: CASSLPGSSYEQYF. DNA of the CDR3: TGTGCCAGCAGTTTACCGGGAAGCTCCTACGAGCAGTACTTC.

The genes are TRBV2 and TRBJ2-5; 10 nucleotides align to TRBD1. The CDR3 sequence is 14 residues long. V lost 8 bases and J lost 5; bases outside the gene matches: 8. Germline lookup yields CDR1 SNHLY and CDR2 FYNNEI. CDR3 DNA: TGTGCCAGCGGCTCCGGGACAGGGGACGAGACCCAGTACTTC. Translation: CASGSGTGDETQYF.

This chain joins TRBV6-6 and TRBJ2-7, with unresolved D. V shed 7 bases and J shed 3 bases, with 10 bases lying between them. The CDR3 consists of 12 residues. Germline loops: CDR1 MNHNY, CDR2 SVGAGI (reference sequence). Here the CDR3 DNA reads TGTGCCAGCAATATGGAAGACTACGAGCAGTACTTC. It codes for CASNMEDYEQYF.

The chain combines TRBV5-4 with TRBJ2-1, with 12 positions matching TRBD2. J lost 0 bases, V lost 6 bases, and 7 bases had no gene match. CDR1 SGHNT and CDR2 YYREEE come from the germline V gene (reference sequence). This CDR3 comprises 17 residues. The CDR3 coding sequence is TGTGCCAGCACAGGACTAGCGGGGATGCTCTCCTACAATGAGCAGTTCTTC. Protein product: CASTGLAGMLSYNEQFF.

A single count supports this clone. The rearrangement links TRBV27 to TRBJ2-7; 9 bases fit TRBD1. Per germline, CDR1 MNHEY and CDR2 SMNVEV (reference sequence). The CDR3 consists of 14 residues. After removal of 5 bases from V and 4 bases from J, the junction contained 6 bases not matched to a gene. Here the CDR3 reads CASSPGQGVYEQYF. The DNA of the CDR3 is TGTGCCAGCAGTCCGGGACAGGGCGTGTACGAGCAGTACTTC.

This chain connects TRBV19 to TRBJ1-2; weak D call: TRBD1 (6 bases). CDR1 is LNHDA, CDR2 SQIVND, per germline (reference sequence). The CDR3 is 13 amino acids. The ends were cut back, 3 bases at V and 4 bases at J, with 9 bases in the middle. CDR3 loop: CASSIGGGYGYTF. As DNA, the CDR3 is TGTGCCAGTAGTATTGGGGGCGGCTATGGCTACACCTTC.

This clone was detected only once. CDR3 sequence: CASSALQLTEAFF. CDR3 nucleotides: TGTGCCAGCAGCGCCCTACAACTCACTGAAGCTTTCTTT. The chain links TRBV6-1 to TRBJ1-1; D ambiguous. This CDR3 comprises 13 residues. Germline V gene data show CDR1 as MNHNS and CDR2 as SASEGT. Trimming took 6 bases from V and 4 from J, leaving 12 bases between them.